A single sample is the source of the 27 T cell receptor beta chains below, sequenced in a study of shared clonotypes between healthy human individuals (dated by TCRdb to between 2020 and 2021). The library was prepared using the immunoSEQ multiplex PCR assay. TCRdb limited this immuneACCESS table to in-frame rearrangements with V and J called. A share of clones is missing; checked studies link under half to unresolved V genes, and the rest is unexplained. This sample lists around 1.1 million clones; around 78% were detected once. The top ten constitute 0.55% to 0.7% of the sample. Sample: memory CD4+ T cells from PBMCs. Per the publication, the cell subset or site label means: CD45RA-negative fraction. The receptor set was obtained from a man younger than 35 in good health. Some clones in this sample may be carry-over from other donors' samples.

In its sample, this clone was seen once. The chain employs TRBV9 and TRBJ1-2; possible D gene TRBD1, 6 bases. From germline, CDR1 is SGDLS and CDR2 YYNGEE. V lost 6 bases and J lost 3, with 21 bases in between. This CDR3 comprises 16 residues. The CDR3 loop is CASTRTPRRGDYGYTF. CDR3 bases: TGTGCCAGCACACGAACCCCTCGTAGGGGGGACTATGGCTACACCTTC.

The CDR3 nucleotides are TGCAGCGTTGTAGGGATAGGGGGCATGAACACTGAAGCTTTCTTT. Encoded protein: CSVVGIGGMNTEAFF. V is TRBV29-1 and J is TRBJ1-1; TRBD1 matches 7 bases. V gave up 4 bases and J gave up 0 bases; unmatched junction bases: 8. The CDR3 extends over 15 amino acids. Germline assignment: CDR1 SQVTM and CDR2 ANQGSEA. The complete variable domain, with remaining parts taken from reference TRBV29-1 and TRBJ1-1, reads SAVISQKPSRDICQRGTSLTIQCQVDSQVTMMFWYRQQPGQSLTLIATANQGSEATYESGFVIDKFPISRPNLTFSTLTVSNMSPEDSSIYLCSVVGIGGMNTEAFFGQGTRLTVV.

The J gene is TRBJ1-1, the V gene TRBV6-4; D is undetermined. Germline V gene sequence: CDR1 MRHNA, CDR2 SNTAGT. This CDR3 contains 13 residues. Trimming removed 6 bases at V and 1 base at J, with 9 bases between. Written as DNA, the CDR3 is TGTGCCAGCAGGGATCAGTGGAACACTGAAGCTTTCTTT. Its protein is CASRDQWNTEAFF.

Comment on this clone: The sample has other DNA sequences that encode this CDR3 too. The chain carries TRBV5-1 and TRBJ1-1; D is possibly TRBD1 (6 bases). The V end was cut by 3 bases, the J end by 0 bases, with 9 bases between. Per germline, CDR1 SGHRS and CDR2 YFSETQ. This CDR3 region has 14 residues. CDR3 in DNA: TGCGCCAGCAGCTCAGGACAGTTGAACACTGAAGCTTTCTTT. Amino acid sequence: CASSSGQLNTEAFF.

The rearrangement joins TRBV30 to TRBJ2-6, with TRBD1 matching over 7 bases. V lost 8 bases to trimming and J lost 0 bases; unmatched junction nucleotides: 10. Germline values: CDR1 GTSNPN, CDR2 SVGIG (reference sequence). This CDR3 has 16 amino acids. In DNA form, the CDR3 reads TGTGCCCGCCAGGACAGGCAACACTCTGGGGCCAACGTCCTGACTTTC. It is translated as CARQDRQHSGANVLTF.

The chain employs TRBV29-1 and TRBJ2-1; D might be TRBD1 (6 bases). The CDR3 sequence is 17 residues long. The germline CDR1 and CDR2 sequences are SQVTM and ANQGSEA. Trimming shortened V by 4 bases and J by 0 bases, and 19 bases separated the two germline ends. CDR3 loop: CSVGAGSGQSSYNEQFF. In DNA, the CDR3 is TGCAGCGTTGGAGCTGGTTCGGGACAAAGCTCCTACAATGAGCAGTTCTTC.

Regarding this clone: This clone may be a read error of a much larger clone one base away. This specimen includes other DNA sequences encoding the same CDR3. The chain has TRBV5-1 and TRBJ2-1; 12 positions agree with TRBD2. CDR3 length equals 14 residues. V was clipped by 3 bases and J by 7 bases; unmatched bases: 2. From germline, CDR1 is SGHRS and CDR2 YFSETQ. CDR3: CASSSGTSGNEQFF. In DNA, the CDR3 is TGCGCCAGCAGCTCAGGGACTAGCGGGAATGAGCAGTTCTTC.

The CDR3 reads CASSFSGIWYNEQFF. CDR3 DNA: TGTGCCAGCAGCTTTAGCGGGATCTGGTACAATGAGCAGTTCTTC. The chain carries TRBV7-9 and TRBJ2-1, with 8 bases aligning to TRBD2. The germline V gene encodes CDR1 SEHNR and CDR2 FQNEAQ (reference sequence). The CDR3 spans 15 residues. Trimming at V came to 3 bases and at J to 4 bases, leaving 5 bases not matched to a gene.

V gene TRBV19 combines with J gene TRBJ2-4; 12 nucleotides align to TRBD2. V was pared by 5 bases and J by 3 bases, with 5 bases of the junction left unmatched. The CDR3 is 16 residues long. Germline CDR1 LNHDA, CDR2 SQIVND (reference sequence). The CDR3 protein is CASSLAGGRGKNIQYF. The CDR3, as DNA: TGTGCCAGTAGTCTAGCGGGAGGGCGGGGCAAAAACATTCAGTACTTC.

The chain uses TRBV7-8 and TRBJ2-7, with D uncertain. Trimming removed 6 bases from V and 12 bases from J, with 27 bases in between. CDR3 length: 15 residues. Per the germline V gene, CDR1 is SGHVS and CDR2 is FQNEAQ. CDR3 coding DNA: TGTGCCAGCAGTTTCCTCCGCTACTCACCCTACAAGCGGTACTTC. As protein: CASSFLRYSPYKRYF.

As regards this clone: This sample includes further DNA sequences coding for the same CDR3. The chain uses TRBV5-1 and TRBJ2-7; 7 bases are a match to TRBD1. The germline gives CDR1 SGHRS, CDR2 YFSETQ. Unmatched junction bases numbered 4, after V lost 0 bases and J lost 1 base. The CDR3 is 15 amino acids. CDR3 sequence (DNA): TGCGCCAGCAGCTTGGGTGGGACAGTATCCTACGAGCAGTACTTC. As protein: CASSLGGTVSYEQYF.

The chain combines TRBV6-1 with TRBJ2-5; 8 positions agree with TRBD2. In germline, CDR1 is MNHNS, CDR2 SASEGT. CDR3 length: 16 residues. J was trimmed by 5 bases and V by 1 base; bases with no gene match: 9. Written as DNA, the CDR3 is TGTGCCAGCAGTGAAGACGTTAGCGGGGAGGGGGAGACCCAGTACTTC. It specifies CASSEDVSGEGETQYF.

The V gene is TRBV2, the J gene TRBJ1-2; TRBD1 agrees at 7 bases. Germline V lookup: CDR1 SNHLY, CDR2 FYNNEI. The CDR3 runs to 16 residues. V gave up 6 bases and J gave up 2 bases; unmatched junction bases: 12. In nucleotides, the CDR3 is TGTGCCAGCAGACGCAATAAGGGGGCTCTCAACTATGGCTACACCTTC. Translation gives CASRRNKGALNYGYTF. The whole variable domain, filled in from reference TRBV2 and TRBJ1-2, reads EPEVTQTPSHQVTQMGQEVILRCVPISNHLYFYWYRQILGQKVEFLVSFYNNEISEKSEIFDDQFSVERPDGSNFTLKIRSTKLEDSAMYFCASRRNKGALNYGYTFGSGTRLTVV.

With respect to this clone: A much bigger clone sits one base away, suggesting this may be a read error. Other DNA variants within this sample encode the same CDR3. This chain links TRBV6-6 with TRBJ1-3; no clear D gene. The CDR3 consists of 13 residues. In germline, CDR1 is MNHNY, CDR2 SVGAGI (reference sequence). The CDR3, as DNA: TGTGCCAGCGGGCCCTACTCTGGAAACACCATATATTTC. The encoded protein is CASGPYSGNTIYF.

The chain joins TRBV5-1 to TRBJ1-2; 9 positions match TRBD1. CDR1 SGHRS and CDR2 YFSETQ come from the germline V gene. With 4 bases clipped from V and 4 bases from J, the junction kept 11 bases outside the gene matches. This CDR3 region has 16 residues. The CDR3 here is CASSDMVDRGSYGYTF. CDR3 bases: TGCGCCAGCAGCGACATGGTGGACAGGGGTAGCTATGGCTACACCTTC.

The chain is built from TRBV28 and TRBJ2-3; D remains unclear. The V and J ends lost 6 bases and 6 bases respectively, with 10 bases between them. Germline assignment: CDR1 MDHEN and CDR2 SYDVKM. The CDR3 contains 12 residues. CDR3 DNA: TGTGCCAGCAGGCCCACAAAGGATACGCAGTATTTT. Its protein product is CASRPTKDTQYF.

This chain connects TRBV20-1 to TRBJ1-2; no clear D. Trimming stripped 1 base from V and 5 bases from J, with 5 bases between. CDR3 size: 11 residues. The germline V gene encodes CDR1 DFQATT and CDR2 SNEGSKA (reference sequence). The CDR3 coding sequence is TGCAGTGCTAGAGTGAATTATGGCTACACCTTC. This gives the protein CSARVNYGYTF.

The V gene is TRBV19, the J gene TRBJ1-1, with 7 bases lining up with TRBD1. Germline lookup yields CDR1 LNHDA and CDR2 SQIVND (reference sequence). After removal of 5 bases from V and 1 base from J, the junction contained 7 bases not matched to a gene. The CDR3 contains 15 residues. The CDR3 DNA sequence: TGTGCCAGTAGTTCCGGGACAGTCCCGAACACTGAAGCTTTCTTT. It encodes CASSSGTVPNTEAFF.

The chain uses TRBV20-1 and TRBJ1-1, with D unresolved. In germline, CDR1 is DFQATT, CDR2 SNEGSKA (reference sequence). The length of the CDR3 is 11 residues. Trimming took off 0 bases at V and 11 bases at J, with 10 bases between the two ends. CDR3 loop: CSARDLGQAFF. DNA for the CDR3: TGCAGTGCTAGAGATCTCGGGCAGGCTTTCTTT.

This chain links TRBV28 with TRBJ1-2; TRBD1 matches 7 bases. The CDR3 length is 17 residues. Germline values: CDR1 MDHEN, CDR2 SYDVKM. The ends lost 5 bases at V and 2 bases at J; junction bases unmatched: 14. For the CDR3, the DNA is TGTGCCAGCAGTATCTCCTCCCCCAGGGGGAGGAACTATGGCTACACCTTC. This codes for CASSISSPRGRNYGYTF.

The chain links TRBV7-3 to TRBJ2-1; D may be TRBD1 or TRBD2 (6 bases each). The V gene's germline CDR1 is SGHTA and CDR2 FQGTGA. The CDR3 contains 17 residues. Trimming took off 5 bases at V and 5 bases at J, with 22 bases between the two ends. The CDR3: CASSPQGGWRAHNEQFF. The CDR3 nucleotides read TGTGCCAGCAGCCCACAAGGGGGGTGGCGGGCCCACAATGAGCAGTTCTTC.

This clone appeared a few times. This may come from a read error, since a much larger clone is one base off. This specimen includes other DNA sequences encoding the same CDR3. The V gene is TRBV11-2, the J gene TRBJ2-7; unclear D gene. The V and J ends lost 1 base and 3 bases respectively, with 4 bases between them. The germline V gene encodes CDR1 SGHAT and CDR2 FQNNGV. The CDR3 is 12 amino acids. The CDR3 nucleotides are TGTGCCAGCAGCTTAGGGTTCTACGAGCAGTACTTC. Translation: CASSLGFYEQYF. Full variable domain (missing parts from reference TRBV11-2 and TRBJ2-7): EAGVAQSPRYKIIEKRQSVAFWCNPISGHATLYWYQQILGQGPKLLIQFQNNGVVDDSQLPKDRFSAERLKGVDSTLKIQPAKLEDSAVYLCASSLGFYEQYFGPGTRLTVT.

The chain is built from TRBV5-1 and TRBJ2-1; D remains ambiguous. This CDR3 spans 12 amino acids. Trimming removed 2 bases at V and 5 bases at J, with 5 bases between. The germline V gene has CDR1 SGHRS and CDR2 YFSETQ. CDR3 DNA: TGCGCCAGCAGCTTAACGCACAATGAGCAGTTCTTC. Amino acid sequence: CASSLTHNEQFF.

The chain combines TRBV6-4 with TRBJ2-1; tentative D call: TRBD2 (5 bases). Germline CDR1 MRHNA, CDR2 SNTAGT. V shed 7 bases and J shed 7 bases, with 17 bases lying between them. The CDR3 is made up of 14 amino acids. DNA for the CDR3: TGTGCCAGCAAGGAAACGCCGGGCGGGAATGAGCAGTTCTTC. Amino acid sequence: CASKETPGGNEQFF.

The rearrangement uses TRBV7-6 and TRBJ1-3, with 12 bases matching TRBD1. CDR3 size: 16 residues. Germline V gene sequence: CDR1 SGHVS, CDR2 FNYEAQ. Trimming removed 5 bases from V and 7 bases from J; junction bases left unmatched: 9. The CDR3 loop reads CASSQRSGQGANTIYF. CDR3 DNA sequence: TGTGCCAGCAGCCAGCGCTCGGGACAGGGGGCGAACACCATATATTTT. The full variable domain, with the rest looked up from reference TRBV7-6 and TRBJ1-3, is GAGVSQSPRYKVTKRGQDVALRCDPISGHVSLYWYRQALGQGPEFLTYFNYEAQQDKSGLPNDRFSAERPEGSISTLTIQRTEQRDSAMYRCASSQRSGQGANTIYFGEGSWLTVV.

The gene calls are TRBV7-3 and TRBJ2-1; the D gene is possibly TRBD2 (5 bases). The germline gives CDR1 SGHTA, CDR2 FQGTGA. Between the trimmed V and J ends, which lost 4 bases and 8 bases, there was a span of 15 bases. This CDR3 comprises 14 residues. The CDR3 region has the DNA TGTGCCAGCAGCTCGGGGATAGGAGCGCATGAGCAGTTCTTC. It codes for CASSSGIGAHEQFF.

Regarding this clone: Other DNA sequences in this specimen translate into the identical CDR3. The chain carries TRBV28 and TRBJ2-1, with 11 bases lining up with TRBD2. The CDR3 loop spans 16 amino acids. Germline V CDR1 and CDR2: MDHEN, SYDVKM. The J segment lost 4 bases and the V segment lost 5 bases, leaving 7 bases of the junction unmatched. CDR3 nucleotides: TGTGCCAGCAGTCCCAGGGGGACTAGCGGATACAATGAGCAGTTCTTC. This translates into CASSPRGTSGYNEQFF.